These T cell receptor beta chains were read from a single sample in a study of cytomegalovirus exposure and HLA in healthy donors. Profiled with immunoSEQ multiplex PCR; TCRdb holds only in-frame clones, not every one. The table has 100,000 to 150,000 clones, 75% to 90% seen once. Sequencing input: PBMCs. The origin of the receptors is a man aged 30 to 45 in good health and CMV-seropositive. Both conserved end residues are part of each CDR3. Each record gives: D gene, clone size, V gene, J gene, CDR3 protein, CDR3 DNA. A D gene is named only where the DNA matches it firmly. Only some rows state a clone size, as once, few, many or a class for expanded clones.

NA	NA	TRBV5-1	TRBJ1-1	CASSRGGGTEAFF	TGCGCCAGCAGCCGCGGGGGGGGGACTGAAGCTTTCTTT
TRBD1	NA	TRBV18	TRBJ1-2	CASSLTGGYGYTF	TGTGCCAGCTCACTCACAGGGGGCTATGGCTACACCTTC
NA	NA	TRBV5-1	TRBJ1-6	CASSLAGQGSSPLHF	TGCGCCAGCAGCTTGGCCGGGCAGGGGAGTTCACCCCTCCACTTT
TRBD2	NA	TRBV29-1	TRBJ2-1	CSVVNPITGEGEQFF	TGCAGCGTTGTCAACCCTATTACCGGGGAGGGGGAGCAGTTCTTC
TRBD2	NA	TRBV11-3	TRBJ2-5	CASSWRGEETQYF	TGTGCCAGCAGCTGGCGGGGGGAAGAGACCCAGTACTTC
TRBD1	NA	TRBV7-8	TRBJ1-6	CASRPPGQYSPPHF	TGTGCCAGCAGACCCCCGGGACAGTATTCACCCCCCCACTTT
NA	NA	TRBV11-3	TRBJ1-1	CASSLGFIGANTEAFF	TGTGCCAGCAGCTTAGGGTTCATAGGGGCCAACACTGAAGCTTTCTTT
NA	NA	TRBV5-1	TRBJ1-4	CASSPGEINEKLFF	TGCGCCAGCAGCCCGGGGGAGATTAATGAAAAACTGTTTTTT
NA	NA	TRBV27	TRBJ1-2	CASSFITVRGSNYGYTF	TGTGCCAGCAGTTTTATCACCGTCAGGGGCTCGAACTATGGCTACACCTTC
NA	few	TRBV19	TRBJ1-4	CASSHRGTNEKLFF	TGTGCCAGTAGTCATCGGGGGACTAATGAAAAACTGTTTTTT
NA	NA	TRBV21-1	TRBJ2-7	CASSKANRGINEQYF	TGTGCCAGCAGCAAAGCGAACAGGGGAATTAACGAGCAGTACTTC
TRBD2	NA	TRBV30	TRBJ2-1	CAWSVSGAGVQNEQFF	TGTGCCTGGAGTGTGTCGGGTGCGGGGGTACAGAATGAGCAGTTCTTC
NA	NA	TRBV27	TRBJ1-4	CASSLSRGMGEKLFF	TGTGCCAGCAGTTTATCCAGAGGCATGGGTGAAAAACTGTTTTTT
TRBD1	NA	TRBV5-4	TRBJ2-1	CASSTRDRLNEQFF	TGTGCCAGCAGCACCCGGGACAGACTCAATGAGCAGTTCTTC
NA	NA	TRBV9	TRBJ1-6	CASSPIVSGNSPLHF	TGTGCCAGCAGCCCCATCGTATCCGGGAATTCACCCCTCCACTTT
TRBD2	NA	TRBV7-6	TRBJ2-5	CASSLGLAGALYQETQYF	TGTGCCAGCAGCTTAGGTCTAGCGGGGGCCCTGTACCAAGAGACCCAGTACTTC
TRBD1	NA	TRBV12-5	TRBJ2-7	CASGFGTDNYEQYF	TGTGCTAGTGGTTTCGGGACAGACAACTACGAGCAGTACTTC
TRBD1	NA	TRBV10-1	TRBJ2-3	CASSPGTGVDTQYF	TGCGCCAGCAGTCCCGGGACAGGGGTAGATACGCAGTATTTT
TRBD1	NA	TRBV5-1	TRBJ2-7	CASSLLGGQGAHEQYF	TGCGCCAGCAGCCTTTTAGGGGGACAGGGGGCCCACGAGCAGTACTTC
NA	NA	TRBV5-1	TRBJ1-1	CASSRRPRQRNTEAFF	TGCGCCAGCAGCCGCCGCCCGAGACAGAGGAACACTGAAGCTTTCTTT
NA	NA	TRBV7-2	TRBJ1-4	CASSRPGGINEKLFF	TGTGCCAGCAGCCGACCCGGGGGGATTAATGAAAAACTGTTTTTT
NA	NA	TRBV7-3	TRBJ1-6	CASSFTGYNSPLHF	TGTGCCAGCAGCTTCACAGGGTATAATTCACCCCTCCACTTT
TRBD1	NA	TRBV19	TRBJ2-1	CASSPGTAVFNEQFF	TGTGCCAGTAGTCCCGGGACAGCAGTTTTCAATGAGCAGTTCTTC
NA	NA	TRBV12-5	TRBJ2-7	CASGGSGFRDEQYF	TGTGCTAGTGGGGGGTCGGGATTCCGGGACGAGCAGTACTTC
NA	NA	TRBV2	TRBJ1-2	CASSETTNYGYTF	TGTGCCAGCAGTGAAACTACTAACTATGGCTACACCTTC
TRBD2	NA	TRBV7-3	TRBJ2-3	CASSQSGGATDTQYF	TGTGCCAGCAGCCAAAGCGGGGGGGCAACAGATACGCAGTATTTT
NA	few	TRBV9	TRBJ2-1	CASSVGAGAGYNEQFF	TGTGCCAGCAGCGTAGGGGCAGGGGCAGGGTACAATGAGCAGTTCTTC
TRBD2	NA	TRBV6-1	TRBJ2-1	CASSGEVGGFNEQFF	TGTGCCAGCAGTGGAGAGGTCGGGGGGTTCAATGAGCAGTTCTTC
TRBD2	NA	TRBV7-6	TRBJ2-1	CASSTQPGGGGGVNEQFF	TGTGCCAGCAGCACCCAACCAGGCGGGGGGGGAGGTGTGAATGAGCAGTTCTTC